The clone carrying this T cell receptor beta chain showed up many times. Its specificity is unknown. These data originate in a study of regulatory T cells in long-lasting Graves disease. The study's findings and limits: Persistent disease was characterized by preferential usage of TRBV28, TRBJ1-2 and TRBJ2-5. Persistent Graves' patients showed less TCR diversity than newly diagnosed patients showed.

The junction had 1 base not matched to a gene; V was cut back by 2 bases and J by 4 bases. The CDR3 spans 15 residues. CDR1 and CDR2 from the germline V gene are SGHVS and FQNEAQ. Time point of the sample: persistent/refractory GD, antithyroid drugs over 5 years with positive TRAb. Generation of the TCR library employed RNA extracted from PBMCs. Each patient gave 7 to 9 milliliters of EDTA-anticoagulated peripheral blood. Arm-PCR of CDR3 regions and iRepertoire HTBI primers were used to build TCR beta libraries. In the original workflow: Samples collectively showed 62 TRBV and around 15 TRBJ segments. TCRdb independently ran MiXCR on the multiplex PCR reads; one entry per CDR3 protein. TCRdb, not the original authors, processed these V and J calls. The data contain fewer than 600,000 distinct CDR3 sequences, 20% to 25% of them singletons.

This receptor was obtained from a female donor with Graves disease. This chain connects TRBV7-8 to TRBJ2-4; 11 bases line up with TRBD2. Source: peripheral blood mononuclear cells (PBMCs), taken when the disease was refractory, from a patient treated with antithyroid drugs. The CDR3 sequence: CASSLTSGRKNIQYF. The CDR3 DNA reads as TGTGCCAGCAGCTTAACTAGCGGGAGAAAAAACATTCAGTACTTC.